The source of this T cell receptor beta chain is a study of T cells in Graves' hyperthyroidism and ophthalmopathy. Researchers took RNA transcripts and amplified the TCR beta CDR3 regions from them. Using the HTBI primer set, a first-round RT-PCR was run on the TCR CDR3. TCRdb called the multiplex PCR reads again in MiXCR, with one record for every CDR3 protein. The sample consists of nearly 750,000 distinct CDR3 sequences, 35% of them appearing once. V was shortened by 5 bases and J by 1 base, with 9 bases between the two germline ends. This CDR3 comprises 13 residues. CDR1 is SGHNT and CDR2 is YYREEE in the germline V gene (reference sequence). This clonotype was found many times.

The source material was blood. This sequence was found in a woman aged 40 to 49 with Graves' hyperthyroidism. The genes are TRBV5-4 and TRBJ1-2; a possible D gene is TRBD1 (5 bases). This CDR3 is CASSYDSNYGYTF. CDR3 nucleotide sequence: TGTGCCAGCAGTTACGACAGTAACTATGGCTACACCTTC.